Described below is a single T cell receptor beta chain sequence and its context. Clones were sequenced by immunoSEQ multiplex PCR, and TCRdb holds only the in-frame ones, with some missing. The sample yields 38,000 or so clones, approximately 92% seen once. These data belong to a study of T cell changes during pregnancy in multiple sclerosis. This CDR3 is 13 amino acids long. V lost 3 bases, J lost 6 bases, and 12 bases lay in between. The germline CDR1 and CDR2 sequences are SGHNT and YYREEE (reference sequence). This chain joins TRBV5-4 and TRBJ1-1, with a weak D call TRBD1 (6 bases). The TCR originated in a female donor with multiple sclerosis, enrolled in a pregnancy study. The specimen was CD4+ T cells from peripheral blood mononuclear cells, collected in the third trimester of pregnancy. DNA of the CDR3: TGTGCCAGCAGCTGGCGGGGGGCCTCTGAAGCTTTCTTT. It yields the protein CASSWRGASEAFF. Full variable domain (remainder filled in from reference TRBV5-4 and TRBJ1-1): ETGVTQSPTHLIKTRGQQVTLRCSSQSGHNTVSWYQQALGQGPQFIFQYYREEENGRGNFPPRFSGLQFPNYSSELNVNALELDDSALYLCASSWRGASEAFFGQGTRLTVV.